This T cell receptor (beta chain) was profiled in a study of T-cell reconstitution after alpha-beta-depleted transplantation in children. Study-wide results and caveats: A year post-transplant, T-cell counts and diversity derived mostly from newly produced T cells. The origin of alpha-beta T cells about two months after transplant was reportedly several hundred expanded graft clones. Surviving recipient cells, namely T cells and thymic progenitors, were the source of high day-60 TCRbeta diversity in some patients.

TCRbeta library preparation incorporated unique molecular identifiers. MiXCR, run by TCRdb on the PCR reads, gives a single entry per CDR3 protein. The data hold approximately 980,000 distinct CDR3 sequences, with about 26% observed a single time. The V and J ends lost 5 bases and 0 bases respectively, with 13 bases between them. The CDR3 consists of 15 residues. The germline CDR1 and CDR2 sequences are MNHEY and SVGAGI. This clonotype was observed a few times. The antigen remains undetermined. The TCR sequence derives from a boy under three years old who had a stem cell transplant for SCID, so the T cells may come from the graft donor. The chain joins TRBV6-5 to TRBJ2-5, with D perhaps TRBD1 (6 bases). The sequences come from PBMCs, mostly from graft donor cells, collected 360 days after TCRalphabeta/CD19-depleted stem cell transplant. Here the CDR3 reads CASSTRQAHQETQYF. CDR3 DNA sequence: TGTGCCAGCAGTACTAGACAGGCGCACCAAGAGACCCAGTACTTC.